Below, one T cell receptor beta chain is given with its context. Its antigen is still unknown. The CDR3 contains 13 residues. Per germline, CDR1 WSHSY and CDR2 SAAADI. V shed 8 bases and J 9 bases; nucleotides not matched to a gene: 7. The data were obtained in a study of T cell responses to AZD1222 COVID-19 vaccine. Study-wide findings and caveats: Nearly half of unique spike-specific TCRs reportedly avoided B.1.351 and B.1.1.7 mutated regions. Seropositive status at baseline applied to only five or six AZD1222 recipients. Regions 160-218 and 743-854 held dominance among vaccine-associated CD4 TCRs, which spanned spike.

Measured with immunoSEQ multiplex PCR; TCRdb has only the in-frame clones, and not every one. The data contain roughly 150,000 clones, roughly 90% of them singletons. This sequence was found in an adult in good health. The material was peripheral blood, obtained on day 0 of AZD1222 vaccination. This chain links TRBV10-2 with TRBJ2-1; 10 bases are shared with TRBD2. The CDR3 reads CASRGLAAGEQFF. DNA for the CDR3: TGCGCCAGCCGCGGACTAGCGGCGGGTGAGCAGTTCTTC.